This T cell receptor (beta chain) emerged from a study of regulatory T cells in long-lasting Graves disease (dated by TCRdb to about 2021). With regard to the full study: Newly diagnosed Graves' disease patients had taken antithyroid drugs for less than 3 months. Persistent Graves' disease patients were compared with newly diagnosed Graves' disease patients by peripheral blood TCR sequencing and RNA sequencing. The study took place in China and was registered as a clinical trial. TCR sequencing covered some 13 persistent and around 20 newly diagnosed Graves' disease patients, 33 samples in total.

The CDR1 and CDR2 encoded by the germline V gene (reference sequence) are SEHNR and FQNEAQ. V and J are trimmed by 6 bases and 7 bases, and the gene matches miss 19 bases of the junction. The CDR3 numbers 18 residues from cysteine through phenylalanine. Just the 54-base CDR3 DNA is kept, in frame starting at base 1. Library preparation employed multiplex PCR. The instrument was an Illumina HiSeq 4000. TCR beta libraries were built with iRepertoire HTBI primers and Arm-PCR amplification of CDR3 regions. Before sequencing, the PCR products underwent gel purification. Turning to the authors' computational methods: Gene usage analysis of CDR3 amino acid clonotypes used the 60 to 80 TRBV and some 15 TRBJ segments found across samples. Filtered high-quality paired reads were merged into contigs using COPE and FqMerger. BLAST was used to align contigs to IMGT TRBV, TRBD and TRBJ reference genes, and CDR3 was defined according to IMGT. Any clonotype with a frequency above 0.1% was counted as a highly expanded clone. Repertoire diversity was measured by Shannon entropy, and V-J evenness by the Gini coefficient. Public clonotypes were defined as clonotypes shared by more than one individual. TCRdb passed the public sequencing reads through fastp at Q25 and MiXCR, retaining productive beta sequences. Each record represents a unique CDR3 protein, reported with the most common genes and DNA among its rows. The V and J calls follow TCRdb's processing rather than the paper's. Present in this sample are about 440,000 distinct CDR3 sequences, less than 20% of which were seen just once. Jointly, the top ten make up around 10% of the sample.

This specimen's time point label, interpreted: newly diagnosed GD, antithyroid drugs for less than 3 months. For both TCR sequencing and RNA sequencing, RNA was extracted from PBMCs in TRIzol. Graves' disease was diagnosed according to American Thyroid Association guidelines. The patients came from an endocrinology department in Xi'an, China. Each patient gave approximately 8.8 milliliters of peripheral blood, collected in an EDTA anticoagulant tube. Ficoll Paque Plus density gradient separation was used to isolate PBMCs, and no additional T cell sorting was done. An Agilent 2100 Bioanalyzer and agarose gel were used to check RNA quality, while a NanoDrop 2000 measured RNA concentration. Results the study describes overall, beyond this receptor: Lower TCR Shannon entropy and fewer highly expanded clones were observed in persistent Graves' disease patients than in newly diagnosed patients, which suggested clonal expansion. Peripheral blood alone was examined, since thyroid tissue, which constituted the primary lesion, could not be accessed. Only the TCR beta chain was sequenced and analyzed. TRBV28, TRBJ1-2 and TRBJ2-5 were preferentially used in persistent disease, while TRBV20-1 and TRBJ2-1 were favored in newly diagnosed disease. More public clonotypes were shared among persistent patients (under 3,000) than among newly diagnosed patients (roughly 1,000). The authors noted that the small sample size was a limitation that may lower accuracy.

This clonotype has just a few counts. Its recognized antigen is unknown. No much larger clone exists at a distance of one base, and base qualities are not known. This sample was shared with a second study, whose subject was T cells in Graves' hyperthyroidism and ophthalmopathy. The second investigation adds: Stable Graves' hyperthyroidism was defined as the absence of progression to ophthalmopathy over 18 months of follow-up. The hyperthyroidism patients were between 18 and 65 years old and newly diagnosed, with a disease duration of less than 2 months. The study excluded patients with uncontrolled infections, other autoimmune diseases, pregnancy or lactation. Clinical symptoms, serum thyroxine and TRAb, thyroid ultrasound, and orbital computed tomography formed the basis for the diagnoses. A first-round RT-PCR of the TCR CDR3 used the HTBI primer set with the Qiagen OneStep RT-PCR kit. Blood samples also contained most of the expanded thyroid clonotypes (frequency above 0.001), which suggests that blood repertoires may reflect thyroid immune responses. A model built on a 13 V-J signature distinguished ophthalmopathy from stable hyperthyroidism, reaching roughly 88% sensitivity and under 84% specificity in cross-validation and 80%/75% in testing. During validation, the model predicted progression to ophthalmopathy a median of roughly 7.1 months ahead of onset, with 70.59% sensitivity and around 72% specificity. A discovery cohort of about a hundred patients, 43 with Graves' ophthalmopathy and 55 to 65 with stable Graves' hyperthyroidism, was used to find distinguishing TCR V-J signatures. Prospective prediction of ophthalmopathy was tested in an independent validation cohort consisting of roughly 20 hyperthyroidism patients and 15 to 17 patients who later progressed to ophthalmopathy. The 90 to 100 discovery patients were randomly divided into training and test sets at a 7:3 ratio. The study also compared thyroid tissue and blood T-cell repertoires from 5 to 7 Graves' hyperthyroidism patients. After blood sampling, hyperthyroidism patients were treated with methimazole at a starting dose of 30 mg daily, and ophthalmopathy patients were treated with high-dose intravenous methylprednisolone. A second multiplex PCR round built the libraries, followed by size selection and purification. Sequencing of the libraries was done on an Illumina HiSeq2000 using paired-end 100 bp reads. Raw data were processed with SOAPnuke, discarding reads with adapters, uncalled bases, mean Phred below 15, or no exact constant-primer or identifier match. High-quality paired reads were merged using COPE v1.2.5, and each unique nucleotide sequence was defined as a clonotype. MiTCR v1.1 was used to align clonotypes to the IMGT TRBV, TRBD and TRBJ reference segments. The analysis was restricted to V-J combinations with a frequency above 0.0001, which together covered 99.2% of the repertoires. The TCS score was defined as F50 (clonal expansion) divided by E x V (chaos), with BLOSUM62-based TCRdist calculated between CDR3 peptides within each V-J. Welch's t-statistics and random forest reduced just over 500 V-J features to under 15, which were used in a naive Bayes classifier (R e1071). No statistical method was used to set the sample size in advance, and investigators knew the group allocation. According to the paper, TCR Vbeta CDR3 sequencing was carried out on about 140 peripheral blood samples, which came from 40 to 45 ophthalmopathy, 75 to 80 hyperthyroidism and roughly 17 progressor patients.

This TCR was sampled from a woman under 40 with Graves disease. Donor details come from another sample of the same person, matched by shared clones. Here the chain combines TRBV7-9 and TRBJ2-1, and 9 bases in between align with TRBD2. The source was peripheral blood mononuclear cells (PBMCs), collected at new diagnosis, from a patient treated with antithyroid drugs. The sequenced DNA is TGTGCCAGCAGTTCCAGGGGAGCGGGAGGAGGCGTGAAGAATGAGCAGTTCTTC. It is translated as CASSSRGAGGGVKNEQFF.